This TCR beta chain is from a study of blood T cell repertoires in COVID-19 (dated by TCRdb to about 2020). Study-level background: Collaborator samples came from the United States, Italy and Spain and covered acute and convalescent phases of COVID-19. Subjects who had been exposed to COVID-19, were actively infected with it, or had recovered from it provided the deeply sampled blood TCRbeta repertoires that made up the dataset. Samples came from the ongoing ImmuneRACE study (first 160 participants) plus 1,254 subjects from 6 global collaborators. HLA class I and class II types, where available, came from metadata supplied by the sample provider rather than from assay-based typing. Nearly every sample came with metadata listing a de-identified subject ID, COVID-19 status, age in years and sex. The material from the prospective study consisted of cDNA or gDNA derived from T cells, B-cell-depleted T cells, or PBMCs. The repertoires were released in a freely available public database intended as a resource for research on the immune response to SARS-CoV-2.

As encoded in the germline V gene, CDR1 is KGHSH while CDR2 is LQKENI. The CDR3 holds 15 amino acids from the cysteine to the phenylalanine. Only the CDR3 DNA stays, 45 bases, in frame from base 1. V was cut back by 5 bases and J by 5 bases, leaving a gap of 19 bases between them. Participants in the prospective study were enrolled through a virtual design, were aged roughly 18 to 95 years, and lived in some 24 United States geographic areas. In the prospective study, participants were assigned to cohorts based on the clinical history participants reported in a screening survey and a study questionnaire. Exposed participants had been in contact, within 2 weeks of entering the study, with a person who had a PCR-confirmed or clinician-diagnosed case of COVID-19. Each participant in the prospective study had whole blood, serum and a nasopharyngeal or oropharyngeal swab collected by mobile phlebotomists. Over a roughly two-month period, participants in the prospective study had the option of providing additional blood draws and questionnaires. Before DNA extraction, prospective study blood samples were shipped either frozen or at room temperature.

Study-wide findings and limitations: The amount of clinical and demographic metadata varied by source and participant and was provided uncurated.

TCRbeta CDR3 regions were amplified from genomic DNA using the immunoSEQ Assay, a bias-controlled multiplex PCR. For the original study's pipeline: The number of nucleated cells in each sample was estimated by amplification of reference gene primers within the assay. To quantify the absolute abundance of each unique TCRbeta CDR3 rearrangement, sequence reads were collapsed and filtered. For each sample, productive Simpson clonality was calculated by taking the square root of Simpson's diversity index across productive rearrangements. TCRdb stores this immuneACCESS table with in-frame sequences only. Part of the clones is absent; in the studies checked, under half of the shortfall reflects unresolved V genes, and no reason is known for the rest. V, J and clone size are taken as reported in that table, and D and trimming were inferred from the DNA itself. In all, the sample holds a few hundred thousand clones, and approximately 89% of those were seen once. The ten largest clones take up 2.5% to 4% of the sample.

Regarding this clone: This receptor's antigen is unknown. It has no much larger one-base neighbor in the sample; base qualities were not kept.

The chain is encoded by TRBV18 joined to TRBJ2-7, and perhaps TRBD1 as D gene, on 6 matching bases. The sample consisted of PBMCs or T cells enriched from blood (not recorded which). This clonotype was sampled from a woman aged 40 to 49 who had been exposed to COVID-19. The DNA sequence is given as TGTGCCAGCTCAAAGCAGGGGTCCCCTTTGGACGAGCAGTACTTC. Translated, this gives CASSKQGSPLDEQYF. Reference TRBV18 and TRBJ2-7 proteins supply the regions before and after the CDR3; the full variable domain is: NAGVMQNPRHLVRRRGQEARLRCSPMKGHSHVYWYRQLPEEGLKFMVYLQKENIIDESGMPKERFSAEFPKEGPSILRIQQVVRGDSAAYFCASSKQGSPLDEQYFGPGTRLTVT.